The entry that follows covers one TCR beta chain sequence. These data originate in a study of blood T cell repertoires in COVID-19. CDR1 is LGHDT, CDR2 YNNKEL, per germline (reference sequence). V was clipped by 4 bases and J by 6 bases; unmatched bases: 7. This CDR3 is built from 14 residues. Here immunoSEQ multiplex PCR was the method, and the copy in TCRdb shows in-frame clones only, minus some. The top ten clones hold roughly 1.2% of a sample with 250,000 or so clones, around 90% of them seen once. V and J are TRBV3-1 (or the pseudogene TRBV3-2) and TRBJ2-7; 9 nucleotides match TRBD1. The specimen was PBMCs or T cells enriched from blood (not recorded which). This TCR was sampled from a human donor in a cohort exposed to, infected with or recovered from COVID-19 (not recorded which). The donor label of this sample is uncertain. The CDR3 loop is CASSLRDRVVEQYF. CDR3 sequence (DNA): TGTGCCAGCAGCCTGCGGGACAGGGTTGTCGAGCAGTACTTC.